This TCR beta chain came from a study of blood T cell repertoires in COVID-19. Some clones are missing from TCRdb's copy, which holds only in-frame ones; the method was immunoSEQ multiplex PCR. This sample carries fewer than 300,000 clones, approximately 91% of them seen once, and the ten largest clones take roughly 2%. The CDR3 loop spans 17 amino acids. CDR1 and CDR2 (germline): SGHTA, FQGNSA. V lost 4 bases to trimming and J lost 4 bases; unmatched junction nucleotides: 7. The sequence derives from a middle-aged woman with acute COVID-19. The source material was PBMCs or T cells enriched from blood (not recorded which). The chain has TRBV7-2 and TRBJ2-1, with 13 bases that match TRBD2. CDR3 DNA sequence: TGTGCCAGCAGCTCAGGACTAGCGGGAGCCGCTTACAATGAGCAGTTCTTC. Translating gives CASSSGLAGAAYNEQFF.